This T cell receptor (beta chain) was sequenced during a study of CD4 and CD8 cells across lung adenocarcinoma regions. The patients had localized lung adenocarcinoma, a non-small cell subtype. TCRdb re-called the PCR reads with MiXCR, one entry per CDR3 protein. The sample lists 23,000 or so distinct CDR3 sequences; more than 40% were seen once. Regarding this clonotype: Because it lacks the conserved phenylalanine or tryptophan at the end, this CDR3 is likely a read error. Because the CDR3's place on the DNA is in doubt, the DNA is left out and the CDR3 is given as listed by TCRdb.

This clonotype was sampled from a male donor with lung adenocarcinoma. The CD4 and CD8 labels of this study may be unreliable. The material sequenced was CD8+ T cells from the center of a lung tumor.

The chain's CDR3 is CFRVSREAS. This chain connects TRBV1 to TRBJ2-5; the table's D gene call, TRBD1, was not cross checked with the DNA. TRBV1 is noted as a pseudogene. With termini counted, the CDR3 has 9 amino acids.